The 13 T cell receptor beta chains in this list originate from one sample, sequenced in a study of blood T cell repertoires in COVID-19. Sequencing was performed with immunoSEQ multiplex PCR; in TCRdb, only in-frame clones are kept and a portion is missing. The sample lists some 270,000 clones, under 95% occurring once. What was sequenced was PBMCs or T cells enriched from blood (not recorded which). These TCRs come from a man aged 40-49 years who had been exposed to COVID-19.

The chain has TRBV5-1 and TRBJ1-4, with 8 bases fitting TRBD1. Unmatched junction bases numbered 10, after V lost 0 bases and J lost 12 bases. The CDR3 covers 15 residues. CDR1 and CDR2 from the germline V gene are SGHRS and YFSETQ. The CDR3 nucleotides read TGCGCCAGCAGCTTGGCCGGGACAGGATTCGATGAACTGTTTTTT. Encoded protein: CASSLAGTGFDELFF.

The chain couples TRBV28 to TRBJ2-5, with 8 bases identical to TRBD2. V was pared by 8 bases and J by 3 bases, with 11 bases of the junction left unmatched. There are 15 residues in the CDR3. Germline loops: CDR1 MDHEN, CDR2 SYDVKM. CDR3: CASGLQREREETQYF. CDR3 DNA sequence: TGTGCCAGCGGACTGCAGCGGGAGAGGGAAGAGACCCAGTACTTC.

The chain joins TRBV10-3 to TRBJ2-2; 7 nucleotides match TRBD1. Germline CDR1 reads ENHRY; CDR2 reads SYGVKD. With 3 bases clipped from V and 4 bases from J, the junction kept 14 bases outside the gene matches. The length of the CDR3 is 18 residues. CDR3 in DNA: TGTGCCATCAGTGAATACCCTGGGACAGCCACCACCACCGGGGAGCTGTTTTTT. Protein product: CAISEYPGTATTTGELFF.

The chain is built from TRBV10-1 and TRBJ2-2; 9 nucleotides line up with TRBD2. The CDR3 sequence is 19 residues long. Germline loops: CDR1 WNHNN, CDR2 SYGVQD (reference sequence). The trim removed 3 bases at V and 6 bases at J, leaving 17 bases unmatched. The CDR3 DNA reads as TGCGCCAGCAGTGATACGACTTACTCGGGACTAGCCAGCCCCGGGGAGCTGTTTTTT. This sequence encodes CASSDTTYSGLASPGELFF.

This clone came up a few times. This rearrangement joins TRBV2 to TRBJ1-1; D ambiguous. CDR3 size: 13 residues. Germline V gene lookup returns CDR1 SNHLY and CDR2 FYNNEI. Trimming removed 6 bases at V and 1 base at J, with 9 bases between. CDR3 amino acids: CASRQKKNTEAFF. For the CDR3, the DNA is TGTGCCAGCAGGCAGAAGAAGAACACTGAAGCTTTCTTT.

This rearrangement joins TRBV4-1 to TRBJ1-4, with unresolved D. This CDR3 is 15 amino acids long. CDR1 MGHRA and CDR2 YSYEKL come from the germline V gene. Trimming pared 0 bases from V and 7 bases from J, leaving 12 bases between. CDR3 in amino acids: CASSQETRKSEKLFF. CDR3 DNA sequence: TGCGCCAGCAGCCAAGAGACGCGGAAGAGTGAAAAACTGTTTTTT.

The J gene is TRBJ1-5, the V gene TRBV6-1; D call uncertain. Germline values: CDR1 MNHNS, CDR2 SASEGT. This CDR3 region has 13 residues. V was cut by 1 base and J by 2 bases, with 3 bases left in between. The CDR3: CASSEGGNQPQHF. CDR3 bases: TGTGCCAGCAGTGAAGGAGGCAATCAGCCCCAGCATTTT.

This chain uses TRBV12-3 or TRBV12-4 with TRBJ2-2, with D perhaps TRBD2 (5 bases). The CDR3 extends over 13 amino acids. The V end was cut by 5 bases, the J end by 10 bases, with 14 bases between. CDR3 sequence (DNA): TGTGCCAGCAGTCTCCGGCCCCGGGAGGAGCTGTTTTTT. It yields the protein CASSLRPREELFF.

V is TRBV14 and J is TRBJ2-5, with 8 bases lining up with TRBD2. CDR3 length: 14 amino acids. From germline, CDR1 is SGHDN and CDR2 FVKESK. V lost 3 bases to trimming and J lost 5 bases; unmatched junction nucleotides: 5. The DNA for the CDR3 is TGTGCCAGCAGCCAGCTAGCGGGTGGTGAGACCCAGTACTTC. This gives the protein CASSQLAGGETQYF.

This clone was observed a single time. The chain combines TRBV6-2 or TRBV6-3 with TRBJ2-1; possibly TRBD2 for D (5 bases). V lost 5 bases and J 7 bases, leaving 12 bases between the germline ends. The germline V gene has CDR1 MNHEY and CDR2 SVGEGT. This CDR3 comprises 13 residues. The DNA of the CDR3 is TGTGCCAGCAGTGTGTCGGGATGGAATGAGCAGTTCTTC. Protein: CASSVSGWNEQFF.

The chain links TRBV28 to TRBJ1-2; tentative D call: TRBD1 (6 bases). Germline V gives CDR1 MDHEN, CDR2 SYDVKM. This CDR3 is 15 amino acids long. With 4 bases removed from V and 7 bases from J, the gap between germline ends came to 19 bases. The chain's CDR3 is CASSSSGASAPGYTF. CDR3 DNA sequence: TGTGCCAGCAGTTCCTCAGGGGCTTCGGCTCCTGGCTACACCTTC.

The rearrangement joins TRBV2 to TRBJ1-5; D not certain. Germline V gene data show CDR1 as SNHLY and CDR2 as FYNNEI. The V end was cut by 4 bases, the J end by 0 bases, with 4 bases between. The CDR3 runs 13 residues. In DNA, the CDR3 is TGTGCCAGCAGTGCAGATAGCAATCAGCCCCAGCATTTT. Translation: CASSADSNQPQHF.

The gene calls are TRBV11-2 and TRBJ2-2; D is possibly TRBD1 (5 bases). CDR3 length equals 14 residues. Germline V gene data show CDR1 as SGHAT and CDR2 as FQNNGV. Deletions cut 3 bases from V and 5 bases from J, with 10 bases between. Here the CDR3 reads CASSFQGRTGELFF. The CDR3 DNA reads TGTGCCAGCAGCTTTCAGGGCCGGACCGGGGAGCTGTTTTTT.